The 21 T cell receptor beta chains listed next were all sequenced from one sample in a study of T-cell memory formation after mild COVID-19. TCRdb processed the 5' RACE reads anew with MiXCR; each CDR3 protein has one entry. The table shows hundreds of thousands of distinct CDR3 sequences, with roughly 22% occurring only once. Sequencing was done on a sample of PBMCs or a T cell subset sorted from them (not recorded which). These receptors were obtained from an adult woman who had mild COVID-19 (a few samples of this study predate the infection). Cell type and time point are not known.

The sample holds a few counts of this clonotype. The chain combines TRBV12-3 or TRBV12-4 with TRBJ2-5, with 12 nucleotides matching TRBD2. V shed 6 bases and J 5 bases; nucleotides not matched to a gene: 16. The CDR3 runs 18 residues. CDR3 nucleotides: TGTGCCAGCAGCCAAAGCCATACTAGCGGGAGGATGAGGGAGACCCAGTACTTC. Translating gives CASSQSHTSGRMRETQYF.

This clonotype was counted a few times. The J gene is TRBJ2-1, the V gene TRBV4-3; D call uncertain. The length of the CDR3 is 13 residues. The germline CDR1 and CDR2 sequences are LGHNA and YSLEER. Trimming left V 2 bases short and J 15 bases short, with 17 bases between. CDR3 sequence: CASSQTDRGPGFF. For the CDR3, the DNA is TGCGCCAGCAGCCAAACCGACCGCGGCCCGGGGTTCTTC.

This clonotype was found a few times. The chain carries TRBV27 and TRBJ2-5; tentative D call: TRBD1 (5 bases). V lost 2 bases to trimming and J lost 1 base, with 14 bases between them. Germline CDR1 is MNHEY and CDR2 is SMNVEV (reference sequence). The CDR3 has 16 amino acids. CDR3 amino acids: CASSLGAPTAQETQYF. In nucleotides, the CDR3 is TGTGCCAGCAGTTTAGGGGCCCCGACAGCCCAAGAGACCCAGTACTTC.

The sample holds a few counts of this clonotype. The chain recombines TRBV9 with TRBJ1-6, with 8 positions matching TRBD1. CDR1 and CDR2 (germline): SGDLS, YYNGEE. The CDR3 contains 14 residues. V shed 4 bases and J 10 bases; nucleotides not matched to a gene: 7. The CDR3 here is CASSPTDRDSPLHF. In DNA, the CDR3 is TGTGCCAGCAGCCCAACGGACAGGGACTCACCCCTCCACTTT.

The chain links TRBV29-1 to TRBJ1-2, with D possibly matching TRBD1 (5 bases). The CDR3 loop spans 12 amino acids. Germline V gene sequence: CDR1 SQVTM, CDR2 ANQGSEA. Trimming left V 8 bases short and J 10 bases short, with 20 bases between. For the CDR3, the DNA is TGCAGCCTCCGAACAGGACCTACTGACTACACCTTC. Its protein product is CSLRTGPTDYTF.

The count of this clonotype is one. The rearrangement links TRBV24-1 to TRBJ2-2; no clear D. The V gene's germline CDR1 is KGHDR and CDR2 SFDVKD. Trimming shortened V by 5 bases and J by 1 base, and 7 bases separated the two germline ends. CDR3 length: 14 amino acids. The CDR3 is CATSGHENTGELFF. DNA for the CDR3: TGTGCCACCAGTGGACATGAGAACACCGGGGAGCTGTTTTTT.

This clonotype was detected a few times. In nucleotides, the CDR3 is TGTGCCAGCAGCTTAGCGATACTCAACTCCTACAATGAGCAGTTCTTC. Translating gives CASSLAILNSYNEQFF. The chain couples TRBV7-2 to TRBJ2-1; D not resolved. Germline V gene sequence: CDR1 SGHTA, CDR2 FQGNSA. The CDR3 has 16 residues. Trimming pared 0 bases from V and 0 bases from J, leaving 9 bases between.

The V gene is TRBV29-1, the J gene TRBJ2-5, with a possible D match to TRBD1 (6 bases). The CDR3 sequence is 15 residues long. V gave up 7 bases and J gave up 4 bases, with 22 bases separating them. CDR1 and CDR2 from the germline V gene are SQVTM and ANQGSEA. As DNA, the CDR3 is TGCAGCGCCGGACAGCCGACATATGAGGCAGAGACCCAGTACTTC. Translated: CSAGQPTYEAETQYF.

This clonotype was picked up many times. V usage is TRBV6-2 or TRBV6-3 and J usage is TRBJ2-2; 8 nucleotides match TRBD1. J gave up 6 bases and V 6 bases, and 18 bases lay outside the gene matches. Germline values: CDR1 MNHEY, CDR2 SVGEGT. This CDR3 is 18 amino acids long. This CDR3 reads CASSYDHPGTGTPGELFF. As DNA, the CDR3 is TGTGCCAGCAGCTATGATCACCCCGGGACAGGCACCCCCGGGGAGCTGTTTTTT.

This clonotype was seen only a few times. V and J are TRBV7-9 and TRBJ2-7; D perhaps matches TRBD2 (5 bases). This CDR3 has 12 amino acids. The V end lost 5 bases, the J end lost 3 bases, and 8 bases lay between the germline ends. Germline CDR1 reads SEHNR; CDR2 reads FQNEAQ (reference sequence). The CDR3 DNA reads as TGTGCCAGCAGCACCGGGGACTACGAGCAGTACTTC. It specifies CASSTGDYEQYF.

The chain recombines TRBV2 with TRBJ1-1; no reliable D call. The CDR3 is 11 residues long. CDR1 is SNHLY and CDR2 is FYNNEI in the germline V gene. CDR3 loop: CAERGNTEAFF. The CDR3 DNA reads TGTGCAGAAAGAGGGAACACTGAAGCTTTCTTT.

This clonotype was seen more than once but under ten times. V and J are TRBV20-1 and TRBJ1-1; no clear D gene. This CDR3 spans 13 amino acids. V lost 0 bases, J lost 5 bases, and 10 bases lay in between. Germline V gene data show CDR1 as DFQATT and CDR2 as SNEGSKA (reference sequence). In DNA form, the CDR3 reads TGCAGTGCTAGAGATCATCGTGGAACTGAAGCTTTCTTT. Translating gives CSARDHRGTEAFF.

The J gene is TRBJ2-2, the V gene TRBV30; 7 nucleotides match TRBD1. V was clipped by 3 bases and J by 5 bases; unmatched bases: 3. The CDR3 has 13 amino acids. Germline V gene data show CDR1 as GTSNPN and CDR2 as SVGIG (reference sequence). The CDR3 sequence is CAWRGGRTGELFF. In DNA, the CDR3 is TGTGCCTGGAGAGGGGGCCGGACCGGGGAGCTGTTTTTT.

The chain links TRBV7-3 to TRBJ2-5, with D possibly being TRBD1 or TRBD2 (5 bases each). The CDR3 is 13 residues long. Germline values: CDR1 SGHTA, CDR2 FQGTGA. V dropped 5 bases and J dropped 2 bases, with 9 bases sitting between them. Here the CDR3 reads CASSQGPQETQYF. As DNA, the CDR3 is TGTGCCAGCAGCCAGGGACCACAAGAGACCCAGTACTTC. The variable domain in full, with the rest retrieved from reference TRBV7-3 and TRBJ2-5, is GAGVSQTPSNKVTEKGKYVELRCDPISGHTALYWYRQSLGQGPEFLIYFQGTGAADDSGLPNDRFFAVRPEGSVSTLKIQRTERGDSAVYLCASSQGPQETQYFGPGTRLLVL.

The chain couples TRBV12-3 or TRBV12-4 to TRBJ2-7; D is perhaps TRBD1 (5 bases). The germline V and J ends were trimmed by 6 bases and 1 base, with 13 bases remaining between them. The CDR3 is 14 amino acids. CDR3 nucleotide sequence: TGTGCCAGCAGACTTACAGGAGTATCCTACGAGCAGTACTTC. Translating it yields CASRLTGVSYEQYF.

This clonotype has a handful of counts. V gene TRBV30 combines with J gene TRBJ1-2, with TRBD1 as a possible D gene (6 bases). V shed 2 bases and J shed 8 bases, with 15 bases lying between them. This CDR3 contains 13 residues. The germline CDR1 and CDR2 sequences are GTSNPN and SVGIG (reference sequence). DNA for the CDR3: TGTGCCTGGAGTTATATTGGGGGCGCCGGCTACACCTTC. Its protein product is CAWSYIGGAGYTF.

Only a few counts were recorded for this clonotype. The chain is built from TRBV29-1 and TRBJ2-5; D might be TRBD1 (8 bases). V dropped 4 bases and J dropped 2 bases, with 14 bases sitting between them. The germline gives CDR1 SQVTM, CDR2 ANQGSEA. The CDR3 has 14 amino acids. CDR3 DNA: TGCAGCGTTGGGACAGGGAGGGGACAAGAGACCCAGTACTTC. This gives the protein CSVGTGRGQETQYF. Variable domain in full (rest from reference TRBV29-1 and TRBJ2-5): SAVISQKPSRDICQRGTSLTIQCQVDSQVTMMFWYRQQPGQSLTLIATANQGSEATYESGFVIDKFPISRPNLTFSTLTVSNMSPEDSSIYLCSVGTGRGQETQYFGPGTRLLVL.

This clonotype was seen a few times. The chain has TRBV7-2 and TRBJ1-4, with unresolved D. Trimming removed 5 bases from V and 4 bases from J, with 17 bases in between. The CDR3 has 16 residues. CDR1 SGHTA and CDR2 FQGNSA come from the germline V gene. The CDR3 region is CASSLFSPRINEKLFF. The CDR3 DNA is TGTGCCAGCAGCCTATTCAGCCCACGAATTAATGAAAAACTGTTTTTT.

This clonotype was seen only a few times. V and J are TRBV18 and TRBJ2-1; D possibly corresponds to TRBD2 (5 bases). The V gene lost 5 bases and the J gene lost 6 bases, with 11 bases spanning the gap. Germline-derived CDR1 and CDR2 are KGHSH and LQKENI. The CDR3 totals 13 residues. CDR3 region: CASSKDSLNEQFF. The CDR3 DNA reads TGTGCCAGCTCAAAGGACTCCCTCAATGAGCAGTTCTTC. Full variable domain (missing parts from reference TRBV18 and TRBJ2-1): NAGVMQNPRHLVRRRGQEARLRCSPMKGHSHVYWYRQLPEEGLKFMVYLQKENIIDESGMPKERFSAEFPKEGPSILRIQQVVRGDSAAYFCASSKDSLNEQFFGPGTRLTVL.

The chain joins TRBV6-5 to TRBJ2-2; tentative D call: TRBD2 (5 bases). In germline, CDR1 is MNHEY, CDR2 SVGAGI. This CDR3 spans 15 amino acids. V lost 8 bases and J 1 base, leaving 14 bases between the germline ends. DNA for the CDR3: TGTGCCAGCGGGGAGAGAGGGAGGAACACCGGGGAGCTGTTTTTT. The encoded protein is CASGERGRNTGELFF.

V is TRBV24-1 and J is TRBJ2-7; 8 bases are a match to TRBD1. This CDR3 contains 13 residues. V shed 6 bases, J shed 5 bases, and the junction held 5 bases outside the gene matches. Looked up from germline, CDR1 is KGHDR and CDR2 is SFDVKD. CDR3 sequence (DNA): TGTGCCACCAGTCGGCAGGGGGCCCACGAGCAGTACTTC. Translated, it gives CATSRQGAHEQYF.